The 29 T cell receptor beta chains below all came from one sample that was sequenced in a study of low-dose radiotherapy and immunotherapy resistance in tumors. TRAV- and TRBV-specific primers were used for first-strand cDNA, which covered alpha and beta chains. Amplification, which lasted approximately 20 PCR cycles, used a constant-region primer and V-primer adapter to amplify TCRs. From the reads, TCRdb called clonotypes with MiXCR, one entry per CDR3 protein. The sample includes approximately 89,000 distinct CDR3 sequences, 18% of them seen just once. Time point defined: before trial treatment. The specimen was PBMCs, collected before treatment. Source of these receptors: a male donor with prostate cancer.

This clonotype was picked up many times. In nucleotides, the CDR3 is TGTGCCAGCAGCTTGGGGGCAGGCACAGATACGCAGTATTTT. It is translated as CASSLGAGTDTQYF. The chain recombines TRBV5-6 with TRBJ2-3; D remains ambiguous. This CDR3 has 14 amino acids. CDR1 and CDR2 (germline): SGHDT, YYEEEE. Trimming cost V 0 bases and J 1 base, with 6 bases left between them.

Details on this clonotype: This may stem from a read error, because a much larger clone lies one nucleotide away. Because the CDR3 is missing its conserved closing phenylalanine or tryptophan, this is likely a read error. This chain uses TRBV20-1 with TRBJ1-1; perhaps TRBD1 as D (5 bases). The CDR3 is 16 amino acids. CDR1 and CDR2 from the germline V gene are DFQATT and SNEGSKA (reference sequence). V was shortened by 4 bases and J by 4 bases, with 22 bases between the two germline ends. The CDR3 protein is CSATGTGRKWSTEAFV. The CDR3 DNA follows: TGCAGTGCTACCGGGACGGGACGAAAATGGAGCACTGAAGCTTTCGTT.

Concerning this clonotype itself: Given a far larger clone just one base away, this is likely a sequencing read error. CDR3 DNA sequence: TGTGCCAGCAGCGTACTAGCGGGGACCTACAATGAGCAGTACTTC. It codes for CASSVLAGTYNEQYF. This sequence joins TRBV2 and TRBJ2-7; 10 bases are a match to TRBD2. The germline gives CDR1 SNHLY, CDR2 FYNNEI. This CDR3 is built from 15 residues. V lost 6 bases to trimming and J lost 7 bases; unmatched junction nucleotides: 12.

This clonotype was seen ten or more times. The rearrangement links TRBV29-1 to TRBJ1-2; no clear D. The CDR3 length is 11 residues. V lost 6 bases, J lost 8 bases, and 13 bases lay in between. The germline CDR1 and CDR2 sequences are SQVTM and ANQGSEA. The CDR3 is CSVQAVWGYTF. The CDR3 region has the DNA TGCAGCGTCCAGGCTGTATGGGGCTACACCTTC.

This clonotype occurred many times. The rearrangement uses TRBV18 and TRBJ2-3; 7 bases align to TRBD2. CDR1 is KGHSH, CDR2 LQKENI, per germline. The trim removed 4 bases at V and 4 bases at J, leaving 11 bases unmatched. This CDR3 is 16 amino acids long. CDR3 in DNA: TGTGCCAGCTCACGGATCCGGGACTACCCCCCAGATACGCAGTATTTT. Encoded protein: CASSRIRDYPPDTQYF.

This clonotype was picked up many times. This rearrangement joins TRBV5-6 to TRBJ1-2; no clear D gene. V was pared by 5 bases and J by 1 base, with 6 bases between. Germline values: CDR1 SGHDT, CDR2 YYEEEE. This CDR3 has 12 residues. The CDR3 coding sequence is TGTGCCAGCAGTACAGATAACTATGGCTACACCTTC. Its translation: CASSTDNYGYTF.

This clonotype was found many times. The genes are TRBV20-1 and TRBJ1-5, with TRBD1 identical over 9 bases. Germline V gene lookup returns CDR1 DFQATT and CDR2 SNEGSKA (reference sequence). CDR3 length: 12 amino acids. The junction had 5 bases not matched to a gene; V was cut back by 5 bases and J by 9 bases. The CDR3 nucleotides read TGCAGTGCTGACAGGGGGGGATCGCCCCAGCATTTT. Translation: CSADRGGSPQHF.

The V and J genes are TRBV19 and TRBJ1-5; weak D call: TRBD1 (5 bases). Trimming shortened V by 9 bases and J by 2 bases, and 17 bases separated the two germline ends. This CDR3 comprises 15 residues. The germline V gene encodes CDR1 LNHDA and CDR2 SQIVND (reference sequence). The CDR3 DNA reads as TGTGCCAGCACCCTCCCAGGGAGGCGCAATCAGCCCCAGCATTTT. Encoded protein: CASTLPGRRNQPQHF.

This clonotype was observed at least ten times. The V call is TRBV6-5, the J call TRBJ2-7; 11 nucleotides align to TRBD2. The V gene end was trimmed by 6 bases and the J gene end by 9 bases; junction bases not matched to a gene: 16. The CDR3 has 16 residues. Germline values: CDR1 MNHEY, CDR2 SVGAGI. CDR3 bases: TGTGCCAGCAGATCCCGACTAGCGGGGATCGGCTTGGGGCAGTACTTC. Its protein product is CASRSRLAGIGLGQYF.

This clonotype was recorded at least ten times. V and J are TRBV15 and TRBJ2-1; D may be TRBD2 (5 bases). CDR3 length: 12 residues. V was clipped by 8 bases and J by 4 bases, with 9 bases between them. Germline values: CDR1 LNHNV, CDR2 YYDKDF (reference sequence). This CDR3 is CATARGYNEQFF. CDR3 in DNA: TGTGCCACCGCTCGGGGATACAATGAGCAGTTCTTC.

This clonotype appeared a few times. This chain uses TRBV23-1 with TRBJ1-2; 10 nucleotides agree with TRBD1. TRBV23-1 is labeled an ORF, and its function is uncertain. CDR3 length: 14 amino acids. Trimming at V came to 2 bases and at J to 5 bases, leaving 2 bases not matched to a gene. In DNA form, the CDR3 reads TGCGCCAGCAGTCAACGACAGGGGGCTTATGGCTACACCTTC. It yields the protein CASSQRQGAYGYTF.

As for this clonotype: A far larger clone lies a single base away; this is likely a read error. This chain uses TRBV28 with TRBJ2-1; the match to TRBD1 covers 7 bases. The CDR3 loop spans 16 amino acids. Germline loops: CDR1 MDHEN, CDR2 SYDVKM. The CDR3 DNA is TGTGCCACCAGTGATGCGACAGGGATGCACCACAATGAGCAGTTCTTC. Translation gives CATSDATGMHHNEQFF.

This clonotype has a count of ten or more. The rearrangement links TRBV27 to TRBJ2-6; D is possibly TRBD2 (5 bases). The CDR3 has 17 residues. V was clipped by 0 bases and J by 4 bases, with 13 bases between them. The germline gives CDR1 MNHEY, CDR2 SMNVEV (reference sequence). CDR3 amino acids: CASSLSQRVSGANVLTF. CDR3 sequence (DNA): TGTGCCAGCAGTTTATCCCAGAGGGTATCGGGGGCCAACGTCCTGACTTTC.

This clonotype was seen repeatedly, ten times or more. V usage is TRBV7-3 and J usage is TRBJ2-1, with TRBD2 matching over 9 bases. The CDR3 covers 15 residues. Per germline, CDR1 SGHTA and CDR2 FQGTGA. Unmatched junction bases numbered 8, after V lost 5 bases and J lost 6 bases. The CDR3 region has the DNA TGTGCCAGCAGCCGGTCTAGCGGGACCTCCAATGAGCAGTTCTTC. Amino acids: CASSRSSGTSNEQFF. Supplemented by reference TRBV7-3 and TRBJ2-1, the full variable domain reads GAGVSQTPSNKVTEKGKYVELRCDPISGHTALYWYRQSLGQGPEFLIYFQGTGAADDSGLPNDRFFAVRPEGSVSTLKIQRTERGDSAVYLCASSRSSGTSNEQFFGPGTRLTVL.

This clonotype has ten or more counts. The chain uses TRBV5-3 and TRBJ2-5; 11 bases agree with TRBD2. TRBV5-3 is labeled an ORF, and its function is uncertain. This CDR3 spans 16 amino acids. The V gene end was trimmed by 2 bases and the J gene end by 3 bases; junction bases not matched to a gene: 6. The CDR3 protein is CARSFLTSGGEETQYF. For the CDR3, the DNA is TGTGCCAGAAGCTTCCTAACTAGCGGGGGCGAAGAGACCCAGTACTTC.

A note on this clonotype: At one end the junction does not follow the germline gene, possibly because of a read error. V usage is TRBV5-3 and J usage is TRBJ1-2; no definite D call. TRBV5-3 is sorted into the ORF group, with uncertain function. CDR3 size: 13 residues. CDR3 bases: TGTGCCAGCAGCTTAGGGTTTTCCTATGGCTACACCTTC. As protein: CASSLGFSYGYTF.

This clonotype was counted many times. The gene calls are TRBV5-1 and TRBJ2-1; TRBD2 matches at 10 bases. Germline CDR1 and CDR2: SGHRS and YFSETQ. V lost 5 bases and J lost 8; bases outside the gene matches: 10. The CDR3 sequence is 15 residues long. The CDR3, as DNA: TGCGCCAGCAGTTCCACACGACTAGCGGGCGATGAGCAGTTCTTC. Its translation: CASSSTRLAGDEQFF.

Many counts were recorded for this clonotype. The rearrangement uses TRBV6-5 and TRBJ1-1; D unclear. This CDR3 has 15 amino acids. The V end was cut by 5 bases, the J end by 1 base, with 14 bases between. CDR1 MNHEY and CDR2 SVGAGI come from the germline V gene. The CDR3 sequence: CASSARDGRNTEAFF. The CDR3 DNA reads TGTGCCAGCAGTGCTAGAGACGGAAGGAACACTGAAGCTTTCTTT.

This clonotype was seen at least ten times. The CDR3 region has the DNA TGTGCCAGCAGTTACACAGAAAGGGGGGAGCAGTACTTC. Its protein product is CASSYTERGEQYF. The chain links TRBV6-5 to TRBJ2-7; a weak D match, TRBD1 (6 bases). Deletions cut 2 bases from V and 7 bases from J, with 12 bases between. Germline-derived CDR1 and CDR2 are MNHEY and SVGAGI. The CDR3 loop spans 13 amino acids.

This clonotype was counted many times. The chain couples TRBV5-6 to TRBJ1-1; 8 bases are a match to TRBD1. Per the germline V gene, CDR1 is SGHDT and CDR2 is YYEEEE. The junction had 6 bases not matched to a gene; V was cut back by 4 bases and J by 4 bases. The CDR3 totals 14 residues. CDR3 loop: CASSTDRGGTEAFF. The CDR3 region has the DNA TGTGCCAGCAGCACCGACAGGGGCGGCACTGAAGCTTTCTTT.

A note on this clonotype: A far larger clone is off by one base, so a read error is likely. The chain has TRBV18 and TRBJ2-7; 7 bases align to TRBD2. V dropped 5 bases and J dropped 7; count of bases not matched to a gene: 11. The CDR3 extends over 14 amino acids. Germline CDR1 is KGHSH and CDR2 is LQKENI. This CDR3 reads CASSAVTSDDEQYF. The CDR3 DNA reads TGTGCCAGCTCAGCAGTCACTAGCGACGATGAGCAGTACTTC.

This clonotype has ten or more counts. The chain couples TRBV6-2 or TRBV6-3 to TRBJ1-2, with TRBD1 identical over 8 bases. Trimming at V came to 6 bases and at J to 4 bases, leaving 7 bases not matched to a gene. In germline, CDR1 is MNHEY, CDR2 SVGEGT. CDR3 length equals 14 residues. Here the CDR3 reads CASRQGAQVYGYTF. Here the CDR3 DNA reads TGTGCCAGCAGGCAGGGGGCGCAGGTCTATGGCTACACCTTC.

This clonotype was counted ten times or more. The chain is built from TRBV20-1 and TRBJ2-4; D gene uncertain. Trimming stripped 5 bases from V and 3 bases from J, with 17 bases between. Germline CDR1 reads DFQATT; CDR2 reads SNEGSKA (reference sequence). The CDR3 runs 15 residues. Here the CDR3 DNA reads TGCAGTGCTTTCGACTCGAGTGGTGTCAAAAACATTCAGTACTTC. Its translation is CSAFDSSGVKNIQYF.

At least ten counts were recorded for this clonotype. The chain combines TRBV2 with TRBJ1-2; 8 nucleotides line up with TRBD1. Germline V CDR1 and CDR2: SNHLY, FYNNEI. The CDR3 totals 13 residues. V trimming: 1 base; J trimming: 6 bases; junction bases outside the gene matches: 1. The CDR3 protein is CASSEVRGHGYTF. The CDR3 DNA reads TGTGCCAGCAGTGAAGTCAGGGGGCATGGCTACACCTTC.

The CDR3 DNA reads TGTGCCAGCAGCCAATTGCGCCTCTCGCCGGAGACCCAGTACTTC. This encodes CASSQLRLSPETQYF. The V call is TRBV28, the J call TRBJ2-5; D not resolved. CDR1 MDHEN and CDR2 SYDVKM come from the germline V gene. Trimming cost V 6 bases and J 5 bases, with 19 bases left between them. The CDR3 is 15 amino acids.

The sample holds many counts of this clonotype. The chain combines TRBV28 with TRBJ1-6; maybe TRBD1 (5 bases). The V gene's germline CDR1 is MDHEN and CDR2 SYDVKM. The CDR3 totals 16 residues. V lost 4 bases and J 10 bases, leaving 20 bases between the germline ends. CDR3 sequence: CASSSVPGRAESPLHF. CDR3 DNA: TGTGCCAGCAGTTCTGTCCCGGGACGGGCGGAATCACCCCTCCACTTT.

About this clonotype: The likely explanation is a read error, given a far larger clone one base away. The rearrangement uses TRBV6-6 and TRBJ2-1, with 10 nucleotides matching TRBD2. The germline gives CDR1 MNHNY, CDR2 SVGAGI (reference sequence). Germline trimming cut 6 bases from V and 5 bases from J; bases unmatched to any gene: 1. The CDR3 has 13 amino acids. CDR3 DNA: TGTGCCAGCAGAGCGGGGGGGCACAATGAGCAGTTCTTC. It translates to CASRAGGHNEQFF.

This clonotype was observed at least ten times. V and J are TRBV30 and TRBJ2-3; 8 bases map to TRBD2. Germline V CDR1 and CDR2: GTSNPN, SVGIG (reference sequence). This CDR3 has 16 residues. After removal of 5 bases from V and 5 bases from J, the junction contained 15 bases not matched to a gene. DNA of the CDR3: TGTGCCTGGTCACGGTTCGGGGGGGGCCAAATAGATACGCAGTATTTT. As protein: CAWSRFGGGQIDTQYF. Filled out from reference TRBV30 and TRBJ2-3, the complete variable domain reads SQTIHQWPATLVQPVGSPLSLECTVEGTSNPNLYWYRQAAGRGLQLLFYSVGIGQISSEVPQNLSASRPQDRQFILSSKKLLLSDSGFYLCAWSRFGGGQIDTQYFGPGTRLTVL.

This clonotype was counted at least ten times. The chain's CDR3 is CASSLLSTDTQYF. The CDR3, as DNA: TGTGCCAGCAGCTTACTTAGCACAGATACGCAGTATTTT. V and J are TRBV5-4 and TRBJ2-3, with D hard to call. Germline lookup yields CDR1 SGHNT and CDR2 YYREEE (reference sequence). This CDR3 has 13 amino acids. Deletions cut 2 bases from V and 0 bases from J, with 4 bases between.